The clone carrying this T cell receptor (beta chain) has a count of ten or more. The antigen remains undetermined. An end of the junction does not agree with germline; a read error may underlie this. The CDR3 sequence is 15 residues long. Germline V lookup: CDR1 SGHRS, CDR2 YFSETQ. The data were taken from a study of regulatory T cells in long-lasting Graves disease. Time point reported: newly diagnosed GD, antithyroid drugs for less than 3 months. Preparation of the TCR library used RNA extracted from PBMCs. Study-level points and caveats: Reduced TCR diversity was observed in persistent Graves' patients versus newly diagnosed patients. Examination was confined to peripheral blood, excluding thyroid tissue.

Both iRepertoire HTBI primers and Arm-PCR of CDR3 regions were used to build the TCR beta libraries. TCRdb redid the calling of the multiplex PCR reads with MiXCR, one entry per CDR3 protein. The repertoire has approximately 470,000 distinct CDR3 sequences, around 16% of them found once; the top ten carry 10% to 15%. These data also featured in a second study, about T cells in Graves' hyperthyroidism and ophthalmopathy.

Sequenced here: peripheral blood mononuclear cells (PBMCs), sampled at new diagnosis, from a patient treated with antithyroid drugs. The genes are TRBV5-1 and TRBJ2-1; 9 positions match TRBD2. This clonotype was obtained from a middle-aged man with Graves disease. This CDR3 is CASSFSGSSYNEQFF. The CDR3 nucleotides are TGTGCCAGCAGTTTTAGCGGGAGCTCCTACAATGAGCAGTTCTTC.